This TCR beta chain was recovered during a study of cytomegalovirus exposure and HLA in healthy donors. Across the whole study: In a later analysis, it was reported that the approximately 110 validation repertoires had been produced on the same platform as the 550 to 850 repertoires belonging to the first cohort. Findings and caveats of the study: Investigators reported approximately 150 TCR beta chains as tied to cytomegalovirus.

A remark on this clone: What it binds is unknown.

Some clones are missing from TCRdb's copy, which holds only in-frame ones; the method was immunoSEQ multiplex PCR. The sample carries 180,000 or so clones, around 84% recorded once. Sequencing input: PBMCs. This receptor was obtained from a woman aged 25 to 39 in good health and CMV-seropositive.

As DNA, the CDR3 is TGCGCCAGCAGCTGGAGAAGCGGGAGCACAGATACGCAGTATTTT. Translating it yields CASSWRSGSTDTQYF. The chain employs TRBV5-1 and TRBJ2-3, with TRBD2 as a possible D gene (6 bases). Germline values: CDR1 SGHRS, CDR2 YFSETQ. This CDR3 contains 15 residues. The V gene lost 3 bases and the J gene lost 0 bases, with 11 bases spanning the gap.